This T cell receptor (beta chain) was retrieved from a study of cytomegalovirus exposure and HLA in healthy donors. In the case of this clone: As yet, its antigen is unknown.

Clones were read by immunoSEQ multiplex PCR, and TCRdb kept only the in-frame ones, dropping some. This sample has roughly 120,000 clones, with approximately 85% found just once. General study findings and limits: Through in vitro validation, three CMV-associated chains were shown to be specific for CMV antigens. There were fewer than 200 TCR beta chains listed as cytomegalovirus-associated. Generally TCR sequences proved uncommon, though certain public TCRs appeared in numerous donors. Reports showed the classifier diagnosing cytomegalovirus status with high specificity and sensitivity.

Trimming cost V 3 bases and J 0 bases; bases outside gene matches: 7. CDR3 size: 16 residues. In germline, CDR1 is LNHDA, CDR2 SQIVND (reference sequence). Sequenced material: PBMCs. This chain connects TRBV19 to TRBJ2-5; 7 nucleotides line up with TRBD2. The TCR comes from a man aged 18 to 35 in good health and CMV-seronegative. The CDR3 DNA sequence: TGTGCCAGTAGTATCCTCGGGCTAGCGGACCAAGAGACCCAGTACTTC. The encoded protein is CASSILGLADQETQYF. The full variable domain, its missing parts supplied by reference TRBV19 and TRBJ2-5, is DGGITQSPKYLFRKEGQNVTLSCEQNLNHDAMYWYRQDPGQGLRLIYYSQIVNDFQKGDIAEGYSVSREKKESFPLTVTSAQKNPTAFYLCASSILGLADQETQYFGPGTRLLVL.